The rows below give T cell receptor beta chains drawn from one sample of a study of blood T cell repertoires in COVID-19. Clones were read by immunoSEQ multiplex PCR, and TCRdb kept only the in-frame ones, dropping some. This table has 450,000 to 500,000 clones, roughly nine tenths appearing once. Sequencing was carried out using PBMCs or T cells enriched from blood (not recorded which). The receptors shown here come from a woman under 30 who had recovered from COVID-19. Each CDR3 is given with its conserved first and last residue. Size is omitted from some rows. Given values are once, few, many or a class for expanded clones.

clone_size	v_call	j_call	cdr3_aa
.	TRBV18	TRBJ1-5	CASSRQGRGNQPQHF
.	TRBV27	TRBJ2-1	CASGADRYNEQFF
.	TRBV19	TRBJ2-2	CASCPQGGELFF
.	TRBV4-1	TRBJ2-7	CASSQDWGTGSSYEQYF
.	TRBV3-1/TRBV3-2	TRBJ2-3	CASSQAAGAYTDTQYF
.	TRBV9	TRBJ2-7	CASSVGTGSSDEQYF
.	TRBV9	TRBJ2-7	CASSVEEADYEQYF
.	TRBV10-1	TRBJ2-7	CASSESSYGYEQYF
.	TRBV5-1	TRBJ2-5	CASSLYLGAGAQETQYF
.	TRBV10-1	TRBJ2-3	CASSRQGPDTQYF
.	TRBV13	TRBJ1-4	CASSLVAGEKLFF
.	TRBV5-6	TRBJ2-5	CASSLGWGRETQYF
.	TRBV12-3/TRBV12-4	TRBJ1-1	CASRGGQYTEAFF
.	TRBV5-4	TRBJ2-7	CASSSGTGGYEQYF
.	TRBV5-6	TRBJ1-5	CASCRPRGGQPQHF
once	TRBV5-1	TRBJ1-1	CASSLNPGNTEAFF
.	TRBV6-5	TRBJ1-2	CASSPDRGKGYTF
once	TRBV6-1	TRBJ1-4	CASSARTTGGKSEKLFF
many	TRBV7-9	TRBJ1-1	CASRFSGNTEAFF
.	TRBV2	TRBJ2-5	CASIRGSGGAVEETQYF
.	TRBV30	TRBJ2-7	CAWSLLDGTYEQYF
few	TRBV24-1	TRBJ1-2	CATSEWGRGYTF
.	TRBV11-2	TRBJ2-2	CASSLRTGSSAGELFF
.	TRBV29-1	TRBJ1-1	CSVGVTGEDTEAFF
.	TRBV6-5	TRBJ1-1	CASRRSLNTEAFF
.	TRBV5-8	TRBJ2-5	CASSWTRFGDSQYF
.	TRBV5-6	TRBJ2-2	CASTDKAEYTGELFF
.	TRBV2	TRBJ1-1	CASRGSVGQGSEAFF
.	TRBV2	TRBJ2-2	CASSEDRGRTGELFF
.	TRBV20-1	TRBJ2-1	CSASRPGDNEQFF
.	TRBV3-1/TRBV3-2	TRBJ2-2	CASSPRTSSGELFF
.	TRBV2	TRBJ2-7	CASQGGQNSYEQYF
few	TRBV10-3	TRBJ2-2	CAISIEKTQSGELFF
.	TRBV28	TRBJ2-3	CASSLPSTDTQYF
.	TRBV9	TRBJ1-2	CASSGSQEDGYTF
.	TRBV2	TRBJ1-2	CASSVTAFYGYTF
.	TRBV4-1	TRBJ1-1	CASSQVSRYLNTEAFF
.	TRBV7-9	TRBJ2-5	CASSLGTGDVETQYF
.	TRBV19	TRBJ1-3	CASSITGTGSTGNTIYF
few	TRBV19	TRBJ1-2	CASSTGQGNNHGYTF
.	TRBV28	TRBJ1-6	CASIRSGTGYSPLHF
.	TRBV30	TRBJ1-2	CAWSNSRNYGYTF
.	TRBV5-1	TRBJ1-1	CASSLTGNTEAFF
.	TRBV19	TRBJ1-3	CATTDGGFGNTIYF
.	TRBV2	TRBJ1-5	CASAGREGRNQPQHF
few	TRBV2	TRBJ2-3	CASRGVQGASDTQYF
.	TRBV19	TRBJ2-1	CASNSRGGGNSPGVDEQFF
.	TRBV28	TRBJ2-6	CASSYGGYPSGANVLTF
.	TRBV6-5	TRBJ1-5	CASSSTDGQPQHF
.	TRBV30	TRBJ2-7	CAWRAWGLGEQYF
.	TRBV18	TRBJ1-5	CASSPGTGSVHDQPQHF
.	TRBV7-9	TRBJ2-5	CASSWDKETQYF
.	TRBV7-2	TRBJ1-1	CASSLIGQSLNTEAFF
.	TRBV5-6	TRBJ2-2	CASSFQDRGNAGELFF
.	TRBV2	TRBJ1-1	CASSAGQGKTVGGGEAFF